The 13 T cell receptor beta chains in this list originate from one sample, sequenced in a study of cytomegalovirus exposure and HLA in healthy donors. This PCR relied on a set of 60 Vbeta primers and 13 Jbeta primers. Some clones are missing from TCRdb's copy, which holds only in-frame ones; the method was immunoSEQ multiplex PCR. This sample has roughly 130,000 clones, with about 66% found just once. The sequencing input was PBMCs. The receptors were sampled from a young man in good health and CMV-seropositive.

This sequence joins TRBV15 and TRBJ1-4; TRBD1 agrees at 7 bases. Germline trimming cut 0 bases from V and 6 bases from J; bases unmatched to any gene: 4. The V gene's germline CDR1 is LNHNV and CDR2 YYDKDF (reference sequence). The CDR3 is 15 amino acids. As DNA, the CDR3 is TGTGCCACCAGCAGAGACAGACAGGGAGATGAAAAACTGTTTTTT. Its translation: CATSRDRQGDEKLFF.

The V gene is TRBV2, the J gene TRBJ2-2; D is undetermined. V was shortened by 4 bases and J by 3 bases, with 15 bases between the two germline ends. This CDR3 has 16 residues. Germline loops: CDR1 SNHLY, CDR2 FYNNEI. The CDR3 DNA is TGTGCCAGCAGTGTTTTTGCGGAAGCGTACACCGGGGAGCTGTTTTTT. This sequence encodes CASSVFAEAYTGELFF.

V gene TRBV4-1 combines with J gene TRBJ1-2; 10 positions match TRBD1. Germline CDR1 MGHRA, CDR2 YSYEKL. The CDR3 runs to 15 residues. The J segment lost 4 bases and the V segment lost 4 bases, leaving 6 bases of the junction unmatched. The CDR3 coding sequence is TGCGCCAGCAGCCCCCGGACAGGGGGTACCTATGGCTACACCTTC. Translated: CASSPRTGGTYGYTF.

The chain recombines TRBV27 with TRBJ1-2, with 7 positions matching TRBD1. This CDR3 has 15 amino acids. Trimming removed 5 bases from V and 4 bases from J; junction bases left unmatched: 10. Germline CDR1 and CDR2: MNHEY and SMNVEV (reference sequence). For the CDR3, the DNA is TGTGCCAGCAGTAGGGGGCGGGGTCTTGGCTATGGCTACACCTTC. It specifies CASSRGRGLGYGYTF.

CDR3 protein: CASSLAFRGEIFGTDTQYF. CDR3 nucleotides: TGCGCCAGCAGCTTGGCCTTCAGGGGCGAAATATTTGGCACAGATACGCAGTATTTT. This chain joins TRBV5-1 and TRBJ2-3; tentative D call: TRBD1 (6 bases). The germline V gene encodes CDR1 SGHRS and CDR2 YFSETQ. Trimming took off 0 bases at V and 1 base at J, with 21 bases between the two ends. The CDR3 has 19 residues.

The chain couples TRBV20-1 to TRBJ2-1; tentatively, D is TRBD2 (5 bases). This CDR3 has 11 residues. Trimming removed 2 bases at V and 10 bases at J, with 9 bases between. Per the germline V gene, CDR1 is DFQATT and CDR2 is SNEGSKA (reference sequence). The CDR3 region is CSARLTGEQFF. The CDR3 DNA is TGCAGTGCTAGACTAACGGGGGAGCAGTTCTTC.

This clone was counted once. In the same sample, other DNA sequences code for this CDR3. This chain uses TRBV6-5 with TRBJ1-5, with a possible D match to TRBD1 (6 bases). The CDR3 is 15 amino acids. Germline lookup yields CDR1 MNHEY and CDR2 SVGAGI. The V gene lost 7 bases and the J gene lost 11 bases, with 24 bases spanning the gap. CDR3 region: CASMEVSGTPTTQHF. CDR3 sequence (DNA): TGTGCCAGCATGGAGGTCTCCGGGACACCGACAACCCAGCATTTT.

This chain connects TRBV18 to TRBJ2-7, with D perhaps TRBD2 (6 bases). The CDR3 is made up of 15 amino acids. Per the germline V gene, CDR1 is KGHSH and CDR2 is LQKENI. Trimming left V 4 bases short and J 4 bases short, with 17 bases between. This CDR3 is CASSRPGGMVYEQYF. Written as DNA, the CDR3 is TGTGCCAGCTCACGTCCAGGAGGGATGGTATACGAGCAGTACTTC.

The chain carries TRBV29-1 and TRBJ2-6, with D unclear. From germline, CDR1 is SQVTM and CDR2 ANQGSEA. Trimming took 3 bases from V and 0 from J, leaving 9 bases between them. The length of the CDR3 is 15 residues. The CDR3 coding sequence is TGCAGCGTTGACGCACAGAACTCTGGGGCCAACGTCCTGACTTTC. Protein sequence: CSVDAQNSGANVLTF.

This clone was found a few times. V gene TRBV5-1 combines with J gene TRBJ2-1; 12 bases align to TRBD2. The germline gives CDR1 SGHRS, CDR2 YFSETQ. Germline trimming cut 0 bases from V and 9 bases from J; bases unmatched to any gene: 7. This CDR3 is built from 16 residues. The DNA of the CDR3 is TGCGCCAGCAGCTTGGGAGCTAGCGGGAGGGCGGGTGAGCAGTTCTTC. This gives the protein CASSLGASGRAGEQFF.

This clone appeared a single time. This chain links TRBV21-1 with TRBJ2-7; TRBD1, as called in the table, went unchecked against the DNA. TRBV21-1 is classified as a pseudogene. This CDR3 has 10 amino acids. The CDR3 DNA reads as TGTGCCAGCAGTGGGCACGAGCAGTACTTC. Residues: CASSGHEQYF.

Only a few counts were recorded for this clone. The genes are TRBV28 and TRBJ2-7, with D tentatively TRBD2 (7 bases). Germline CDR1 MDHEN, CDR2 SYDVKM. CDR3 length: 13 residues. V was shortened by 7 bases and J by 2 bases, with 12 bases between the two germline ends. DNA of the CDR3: TGTGCCAGCAAGAGGGGGGGAACCTACGAGCAGTACTTC. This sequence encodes CASKRGGTYEQYF.

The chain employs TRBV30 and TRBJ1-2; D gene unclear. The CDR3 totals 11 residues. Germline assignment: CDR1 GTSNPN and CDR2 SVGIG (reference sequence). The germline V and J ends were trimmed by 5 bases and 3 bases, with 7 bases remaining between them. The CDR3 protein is CAWVSHYGYTF. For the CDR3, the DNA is TGTGCCTGGGTTAGCCACTATGGCTACACCTTC.